This T cell receptor beta chain was recorded in a study of T cells in Graves' hyperthyroidism and ophthalmopathy. At the level of the study: Peripheral blood was secured at the point of initial diagnosis, before any treatment.

Amplified TCR beta CDR3 regions came from RNA transcripts. HTBI primers were the set used in a first-round RT-PCR of the TCR CDR3. One entry per CDR3 protein, called by TCRdb with MiXCR from the multiplex PCR reads. The sample lists more than 550,000 distinct CDR3 sequences, around 20% occurring once. Aged 18 to 65, the patients had hyperthyroidism that was newly diagnosed and had lasted under 2 months. Each diagnosis drew on symptoms, thyroxine, TRAb, thyroid ultrasound and orbital computed tomography findings. Trimming took 11 bases from V and 4 from J, leaving 18 bases between them. From germline, CDR1 is LNHDA and CDR2 SQIVND (reference sequence). The CDR3 length is 15 residues.

The J gene is TRBJ2-6, the V gene TRBV19, with D hard to call. The specimen sequenced was blood. This clonotype was obtained from a woman in her forties or fifties with Graves' hyperthyroidism that later progressed to Graves' ophthalmopathy. The CDR3 nucleotides are TGTGCCTCAAGACCGCACGGTTACGGGGCCAACGTCCTGACTTTC. Residues: CASRPHGYGANVLTF.